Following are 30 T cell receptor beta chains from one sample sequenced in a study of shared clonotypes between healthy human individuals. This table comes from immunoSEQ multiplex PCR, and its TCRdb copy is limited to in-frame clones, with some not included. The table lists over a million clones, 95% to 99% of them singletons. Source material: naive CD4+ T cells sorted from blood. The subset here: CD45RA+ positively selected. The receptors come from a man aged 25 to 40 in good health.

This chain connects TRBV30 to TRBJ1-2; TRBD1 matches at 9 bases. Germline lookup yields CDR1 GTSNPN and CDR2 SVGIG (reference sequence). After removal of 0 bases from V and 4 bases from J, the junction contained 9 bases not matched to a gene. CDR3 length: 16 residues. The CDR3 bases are TGTGCCTGGAGTGTACGCGCGGGACAGGGAGGCTATGGCTACACCTTC. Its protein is CAWSVRAGQGGYGYTF.

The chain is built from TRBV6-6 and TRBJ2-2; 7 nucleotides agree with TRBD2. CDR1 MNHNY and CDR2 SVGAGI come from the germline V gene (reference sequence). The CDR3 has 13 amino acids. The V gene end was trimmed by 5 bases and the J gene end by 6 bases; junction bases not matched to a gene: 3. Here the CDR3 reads CASSVRGAGELFF. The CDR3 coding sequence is TGTGCCAGCAGTGTCCGGGGGGCCGGGGAGCTGTTTTTT.

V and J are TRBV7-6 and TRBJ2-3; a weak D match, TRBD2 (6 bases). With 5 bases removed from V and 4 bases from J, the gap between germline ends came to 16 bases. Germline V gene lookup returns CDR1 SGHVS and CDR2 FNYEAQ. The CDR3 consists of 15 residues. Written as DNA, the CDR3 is TGTGCCAGCAGCAAGAATAGCGGTCGGGCAGATACGCAGTATTTT. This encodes CASSKNSGRADTQYF.

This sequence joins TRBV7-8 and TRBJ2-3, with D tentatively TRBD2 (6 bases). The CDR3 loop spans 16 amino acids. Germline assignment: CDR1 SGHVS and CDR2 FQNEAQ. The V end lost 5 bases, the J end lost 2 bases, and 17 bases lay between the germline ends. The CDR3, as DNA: TGTGCCAGCAGCGCAGAAGGAGGGACGATCACAGATACGCAGTATTTT. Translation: CASSAEGGTITDTQYF. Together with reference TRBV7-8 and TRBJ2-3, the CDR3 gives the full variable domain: GAGVSQSPRYKVAKRGQDVALRCDPISGHVSLFWYQQALGQGPEFLTYFQNEAQLDKSGLPSDRFFAERPEGSVSTLKIQRTQQEDSAVYLCASSAEGGTITDTQYFGPGTRLTVL.

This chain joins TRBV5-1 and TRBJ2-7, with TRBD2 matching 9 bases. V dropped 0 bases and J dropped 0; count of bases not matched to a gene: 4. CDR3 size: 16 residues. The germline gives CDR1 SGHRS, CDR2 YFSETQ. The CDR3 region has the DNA TGCGCCAGCAGCTTGGGGCTAGCGGGAAACTCCTACGAGCAGTACTTC. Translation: CASSLGLAGNSYEQYF.

Here the CDR3 reads CASSSLLGAGIGNEQYF. The CDR3 coding sequence is TGTGCCAGCAGTTCACTCCTGGGGGCAGGGATAGGTAACGAGCAGTACTTC. J is TRBJ2-7 and V is TRBV28; D perhaps matches TRBD1 (6 bases). The CDR3 has 17 residues. V was shortened by 4 bases and J by 5 bases, with 24 bases between the two germline ends. The germline gives CDR1 MDHEN, CDR2 SYDVKM.

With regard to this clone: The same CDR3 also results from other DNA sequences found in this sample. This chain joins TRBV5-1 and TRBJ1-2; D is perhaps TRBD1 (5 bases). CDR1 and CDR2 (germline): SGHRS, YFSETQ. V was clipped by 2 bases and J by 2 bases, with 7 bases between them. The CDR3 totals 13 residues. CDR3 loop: CASSLDSNYGYTF. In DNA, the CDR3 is TGCGCCAGCAGCTTAGACAGCAACTATGGCTACACCTTC.

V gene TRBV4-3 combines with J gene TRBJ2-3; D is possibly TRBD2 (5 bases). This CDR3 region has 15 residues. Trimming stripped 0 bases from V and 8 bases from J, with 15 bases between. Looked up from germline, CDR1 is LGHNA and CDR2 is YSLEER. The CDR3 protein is CASSQELALEGTQYF. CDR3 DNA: TGCGCCAGCAGCCAAGAACTGGCGCTAGAGGGTACGCAGTATTTT.

CDR3 coding DNA: TGTGCCAGCAGGGATACAGGGGGCGGTCGGCACGAGCAGTACTTC. As protein: CASRDTGGGRHEQYF. V gene TRBV6-5 combines with J gene TRBJ2-7; 9 positions match TRBD1. CDR1 MNHEY and CDR2 SVGAGI come from the germline V gene. Trimming removed 6 bases from V and 5 bases from J; junction bases left unmatched: 11. There are 15 residues in the CDR3.

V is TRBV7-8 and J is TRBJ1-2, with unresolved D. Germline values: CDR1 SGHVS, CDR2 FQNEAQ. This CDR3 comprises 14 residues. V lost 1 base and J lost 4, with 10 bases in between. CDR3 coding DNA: TGTGCCAGCAGCTTAGGCGACCTAGGCTATGGCTACACCTTC. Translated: CASSLGDLGYGYTF.

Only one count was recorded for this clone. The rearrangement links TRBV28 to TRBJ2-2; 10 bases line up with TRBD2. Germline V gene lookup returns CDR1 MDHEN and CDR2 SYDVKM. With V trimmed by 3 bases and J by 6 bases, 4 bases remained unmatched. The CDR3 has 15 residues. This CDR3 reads CASSFSSGSAGELFF. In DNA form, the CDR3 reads TGTGCCAGCAGTTTCTCTAGCGGGAGTGCCGGGGAGCTGTTTTTT. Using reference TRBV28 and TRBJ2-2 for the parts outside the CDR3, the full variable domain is DVKVTQSSRYLVKRTGEKVFLECVQDMDHENMFWYRQDPGLGLRLIYFSYDVKMKEKGDIPEGYSVSREKKERFSLILESASTNQTSMYLCASSFSSGSAGELFFGEGSRLTVL.

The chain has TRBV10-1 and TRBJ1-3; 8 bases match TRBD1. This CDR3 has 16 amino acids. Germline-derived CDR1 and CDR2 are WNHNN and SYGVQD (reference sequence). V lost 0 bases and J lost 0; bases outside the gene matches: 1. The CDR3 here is CASSESTGGSGNTIYF. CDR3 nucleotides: TGCGCCAGCAGTGAGTCTACAGGGGGCTCTGGAAACACCATATATTTT.

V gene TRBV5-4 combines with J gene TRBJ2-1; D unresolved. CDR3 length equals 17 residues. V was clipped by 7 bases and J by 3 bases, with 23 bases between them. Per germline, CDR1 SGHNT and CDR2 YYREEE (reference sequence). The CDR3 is CASPHDRRRLGYNEQFF. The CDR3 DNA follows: TGTGCCAGCCCCCACGATCGTAGGCGTCTGGGCTACAATGAGCAGTTCTTC.

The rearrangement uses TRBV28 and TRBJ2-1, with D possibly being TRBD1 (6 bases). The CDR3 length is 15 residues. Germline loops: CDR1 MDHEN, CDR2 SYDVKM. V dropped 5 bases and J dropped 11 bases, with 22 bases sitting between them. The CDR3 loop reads CASSPVSLDSGKQFF. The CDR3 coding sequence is TGTGCCAGCAGTCCCGTGTCTTTGGACAGTGGAAAGCAGTTCTTC.

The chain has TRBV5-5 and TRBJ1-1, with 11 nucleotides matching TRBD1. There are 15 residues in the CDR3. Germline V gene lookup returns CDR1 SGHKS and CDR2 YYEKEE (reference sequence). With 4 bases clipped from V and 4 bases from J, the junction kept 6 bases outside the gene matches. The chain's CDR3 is CASSTGTGGITEAFF. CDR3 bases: TGTGCCAGCAGCACCGGGACAGGGGGAATCACTGAAGCTTTCTTT.

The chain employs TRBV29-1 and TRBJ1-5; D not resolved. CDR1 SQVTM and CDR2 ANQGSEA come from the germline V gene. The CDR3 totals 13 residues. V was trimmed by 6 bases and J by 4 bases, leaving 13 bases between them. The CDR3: CSVRSTLNQPQHF. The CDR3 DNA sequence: TGCAGCGTAAGAAGCACACTTAATCAGCCCCAGCATTTT.

The CDR3 sequence is CASSQLDRGSTEAFF. The CDR3 region has the DNA TGTGCCAGCAGCCAGCTGGATAGGGGTTCCACTGAAGCTTTCTTT. The chain joins TRBV5-4 to TRBJ1-1; the D gene is possibly TRBD1 (5 bases). This CDR3 has 15 amino acids. The V end was cut by 4 bases, the J end by 4 bases, with 17 bases between. Germline CDR1 reads SGHNT; CDR2 reads YYREEE (reference sequence).

This chain's CDR3 is CASSLVTKTSGELFF. For the CDR3, the DNA is TGCGCCAGCAGCTTGGTTACAAAGACATCCGGGGAGCTGTTTTTT. The genes are TRBV5-1 and TRBJ2-2, with D uncertain. V was shortened by 0 bases and J by 6 bases, with 12 bases between the two germline ends. From germline, CDR1 is SGHRS and CDR2 YFSETQ. The CDR3 totals 15 residues.

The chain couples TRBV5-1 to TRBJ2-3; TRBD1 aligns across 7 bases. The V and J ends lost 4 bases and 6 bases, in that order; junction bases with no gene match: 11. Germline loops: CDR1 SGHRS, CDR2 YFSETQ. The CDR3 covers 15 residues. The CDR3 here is CASSLRQGSSDTQYF. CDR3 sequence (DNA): TGCGCCAGCAGCCTTCGACAGGGATCGTCGGATACGCAGTATTTT.

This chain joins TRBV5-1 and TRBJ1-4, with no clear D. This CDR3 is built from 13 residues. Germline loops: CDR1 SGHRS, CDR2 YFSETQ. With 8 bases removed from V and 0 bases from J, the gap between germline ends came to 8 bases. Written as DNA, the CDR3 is TGCGCCAGTGCGGGAGCAACTAATGAAAAACTGTTTTTT. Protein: CASAGATNEKLFF.

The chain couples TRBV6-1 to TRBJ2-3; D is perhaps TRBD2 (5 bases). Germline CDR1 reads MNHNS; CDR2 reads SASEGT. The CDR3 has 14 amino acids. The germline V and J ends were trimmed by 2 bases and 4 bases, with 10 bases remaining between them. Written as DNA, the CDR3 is TGTGCCAGCAGTGAAAGCGGAGATGCAGATACGCAGTATTTT. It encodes CASSESGDADTQYF.

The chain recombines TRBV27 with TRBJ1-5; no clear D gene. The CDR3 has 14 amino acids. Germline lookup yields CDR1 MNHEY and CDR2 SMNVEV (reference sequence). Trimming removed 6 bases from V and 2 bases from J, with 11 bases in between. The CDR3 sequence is CASRPTPRNQPQHF. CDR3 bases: TGTGCCAGCAGACCAACACCGCGCAATCAGCCCCAGCATTTT.

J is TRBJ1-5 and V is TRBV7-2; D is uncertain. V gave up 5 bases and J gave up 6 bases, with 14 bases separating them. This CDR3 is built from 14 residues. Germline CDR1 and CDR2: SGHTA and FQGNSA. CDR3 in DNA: TGTGCCAGCAGCATCAACCCCTCAGTTCAGCCCCAGCATTTT. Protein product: CASSINPSVQPQHF.

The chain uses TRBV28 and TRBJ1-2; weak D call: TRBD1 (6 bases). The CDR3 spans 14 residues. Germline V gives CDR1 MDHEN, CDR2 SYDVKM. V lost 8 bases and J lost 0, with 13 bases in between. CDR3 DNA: TGTGCCAGCGGATCAGGGGATTCTAACTATGGCTACACCTTC. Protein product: CASGSGDSNYGYTF.

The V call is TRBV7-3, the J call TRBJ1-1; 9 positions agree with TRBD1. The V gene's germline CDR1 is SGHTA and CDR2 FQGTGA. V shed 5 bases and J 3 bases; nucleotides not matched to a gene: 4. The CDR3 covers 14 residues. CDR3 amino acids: CASSLDRGDTEAFF. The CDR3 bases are TGTGCCAGCAGCCTCGACAGGGGGGACACTGAAGCTTTCTTT. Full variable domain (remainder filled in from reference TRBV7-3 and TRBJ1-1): GAGVSQTPSNKVTEKGKYVELRCDPISGHTALYWYRQSLGQGPEFLIYFQGTGAADDSGLPNDRFFAVRPEGSVSTLKIQRTERGDSAVYLCASSLDRGDTEAFFGQGTRLTVV.

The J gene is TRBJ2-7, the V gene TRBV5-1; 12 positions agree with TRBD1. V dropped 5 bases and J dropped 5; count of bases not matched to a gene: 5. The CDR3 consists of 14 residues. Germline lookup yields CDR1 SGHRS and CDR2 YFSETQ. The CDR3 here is CASRPGTGGDEQYF. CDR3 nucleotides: TGCGCCAGCAGGCCCGGGACAGGGGGCGACGAGCAGTACTTC.

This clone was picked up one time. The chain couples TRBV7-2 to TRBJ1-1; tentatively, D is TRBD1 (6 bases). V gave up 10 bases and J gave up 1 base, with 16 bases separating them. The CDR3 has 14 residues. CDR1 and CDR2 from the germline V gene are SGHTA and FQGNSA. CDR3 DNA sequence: TGTGCCACAAGCGCGGGGGCAGGGAACACTGAAGCTTTCTTT. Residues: CATSAGAGNTEAFF. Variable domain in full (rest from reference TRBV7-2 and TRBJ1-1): GAGVSQSPSNKVTEKGKDVELRCDPISGHTALYWYRQSLGQGLEFLIYFQGNSAPDKSGLPSDRFSAERTGGSVSTLTIQRTQQEDSAVYLCATSAGAGNTEAFFGQGTRLTVV.

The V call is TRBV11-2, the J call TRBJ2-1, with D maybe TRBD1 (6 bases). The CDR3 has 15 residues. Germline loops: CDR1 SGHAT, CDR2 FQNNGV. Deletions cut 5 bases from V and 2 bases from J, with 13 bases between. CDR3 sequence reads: CASSDLRGTYNEQFF. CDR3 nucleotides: TGTGCCAGCAGCGACCTTAGGGGGACCTACAATGAGCAGTTCTTC.

In DNA, the CDR3 is TGTGCCAGCAGCCAAGACTGGCTGGCGGATGGCTACACCTTC. Protein sequence: CASSQDWLADGYTF. The chain employs TRBV4-2 and TRBJ1-2, with D unclear. Germline-derived CDR1 and CDR2 are LGHNA and YNFKEQ. The CDR3 contains 14 residues. V dropped 0 bases and J dropped 6 bases, with 11 bases sitting between them.

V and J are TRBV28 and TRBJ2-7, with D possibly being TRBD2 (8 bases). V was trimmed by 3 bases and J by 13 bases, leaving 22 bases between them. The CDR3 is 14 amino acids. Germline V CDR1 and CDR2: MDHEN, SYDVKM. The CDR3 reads CASSFSGTDQLGYF. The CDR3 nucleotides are TGTGCCAGCAGTTTTAGCGGGACAGATCAGCTGGGTTACTTC.